Below, 5 T cell receptor beta chains from the same sample are listed, as sequenced in a study of cytomegalovirus exposure and HLA in healthy donors. The PCR made use of 60 Vbeta and 13 Jbeta primers. The method was immunoSEQ multiplex PCR; TCRdb's version includes in-frame clones alone and lacks a portion of them. The sample lists a few hundred thousand clones, over 75% occurring once. Sequencing input: PBMCs. The receptors derive from a girl aged 2 to 9 in good health and CMV-seronegative.

V gene TRBV6-1 combines with J gene TRBJ1-1, with 9 nucleotides matching TRBD1. Germline CDR1 MNHNS, CDR2 SASEGT. The CDR3 is 15 amino acids. V gave up 4 bases and J gave up 0 bases; unmatched junction bases: 3. CDR3 in DNA: TGTGCCAGCAGTGTACGGACAGGGGTGAACACTGAAGCTTTCTTT. Its translation: CASSVRTGVNTEAFF.

This sequence joins TRBV19 and TRBJ1-6; D may be TRBD1 (5 bases). V shed 9 bases and J shed 9 bases, with 18 bases lying between them. The CDR3 runs 14 residues. Germline CDR1 is LNHDA and CDR2 is SQIVND (reference sequence). CDR3 protein: CASQTTERGSPLHF. DNA of the CDR3: TGTGCCAGCCAGACGACAGAGCGGGGTTCACCCCTCCACTTT.

The J gene is TRBJ1-1, the V gene TRBV4-1; no reliable D call. This CDR3 contains 12 residues. Trimming stripped 1 base from V and 6 bases from J, with 6 bases between. In germline, CDR1 is MGHRA, CDR2 YSYEKL. This chain's CDR3 is CASSQGASEAFF. In DNA, the CDR3 is TGCGCCAGCAGCCAAGGGGCATCTGAAGCTTTCTTT.

The chain couples TRBV6-6 to TRBJ2-7; 8 positions agree with TRBD1. The germline gives CDR1 MNHNY, CDR2 SVGAGI (reference sequence). This CDR3 is built from 14 residues. The ends lost 0 bases at V and 7 bases at J; junction bases unmatched: 5. The DNA for the CDR3 is TGTGCCAGCAGTTACTCGGACAGGGATACAGAGCAGTACTTC. This sequence encodes CASSYSDRDTEQYF.

The genes are TRBV15 and TRBJ1-3; no clear D. Germline-derived CDR1 and CDR2 are LNHNV and YYDKDF (reference sequence). Trimming cost V 5 bases and J 4 bases, with 9 bases left between them. There are 13 residues in the CDR3. CDR3 protein: CATSSWRGNTIYF. CDR3 nucleotide sequence: TGTGCCACCAGCTCCTGGAGGGGAAACACCATATATTTT.